The following is a T cell receptor beta chain sequence with its context. The antigen is unknown. The protocol was immunoSEQ multiplex PCR, while the TCRdb copy is restricted to in-frame clones and leaves out a portion. The table shows 850,000 to 1,200,000 clones, with roughly 80% occurring only once. This record comes from a study of shared clonotypes between healthy human individuals. Turning to the study itself: Three CD4 naive, three CD4 memory, two CD8 naive and one CD8 memory plate were used per donor.

Overall study results and limits: Sorted-subset sequencing was shown by rarefaction to be incomplete despite large depth. With few donors, the genetic and exposure-history diversity represented was limited.

There were only Caucasian adults among the donors, and all lived in Nashville, Tennessee. This CDR3 is built from 16 residues. J was trimmed by 2 bases and V by 4 bases; bases with no gene match: 10. Germline CDR1 SGHVS, CDR2 FQNEAQ. The sample taken for sequencing was memory CD4+ T cells sorted from blood. Subset reported: CD45RA-negative fraction. The chain joins TRBV7-8 to TRBJ2-5, with 7 bases identical to TRBD2. The source of this sequence is a man in his late teens or twenties in good health. CDR3 DNA: TGTGCCAGCAGCTCCAAGGACACTAGCGAACAAGAGACCCAGTACTTC. Translated, it gives CASSSKDTSEQETQYF.